The rows below give T cell receptor beta chains drawn from one sample of a study of blood T cell repertoires in COVID-19. Using immunoSEQ multiplex PCR, the repertoire was profiled, and TCRdb retains in-frame clones only, with some absent. The sample holds about 280,000 clones, 83% seen once. Sequenced input: peripheral blood. The receptors originated from a woman between 45 and 60 years old who had recovered from COVID-19. CDR3s include the opening cysteine and the closing phenylalanine or tryptophan. A D gene is named only where the DNA matches it firmly. The size of a clone is reported for some rows only, either as once, few or many, or as a class for expanded clones.

cdr3_nt cdr3_aa d_call j_call v_call clone_size
TGCGCCAGCAGCCAAGATGGGGGACTTAACACCGGGGAGCTGTTTTTT CASSQDGGLNTGELFF NA TRBJ2-2 TRBV4-3 NA
TGTGCCAGCAGCCCACTAGGACAGGTCACAGATACGCAGTATTTT CASSPLGQVTDTQYF TRBD1 TRBJ2-3 TRBV7-9 NA
TGTGCCAGCAGCTCAGACTCGGGGGGGTACGAGCAGTACTTC CASSSDSGGYEQYF TRBD2 TRBJ2-7 TRBV5-4 many
TGTGCCAGCAGCCCTTCTGCGACAGGGTCAAGGGGTGAGCAGTTCTTC CASSPSATGSRGEQFF TRBD1 TRBJ2-1 TRBV7-8 few
TGTGCCAGCAGTGAAGCTGACAGAAGCTCCTACGAGCAGTACTTC CASSEADRSSYEQYF NA TRBJ2-7 TRBV6-1 NA
TGCGCCAGCAGCCAACAGACTAGCGGGATAGGCAATGAGCAGTTCTTC CASSQQTSGIGNEQFF TRBD2 TRBJ2-1 TRBV4-3 NA
TGCAGTGCTAGCCCTAATGGCTACACCTTC CSASPNGYTF NA TRBJ1-2 TRBV20-1 NA
TGTGCCAGCAGCCAACAGGGGGCCATTAACACTGAAGCTTTCTTT CASSQQGAINTEAFF TRBD1 TRBJ1-1 TRBV14 NA
TGCGCCAGCAGCCCGGGACAGGTGAACACTGAAGCTTTCTTT CASSPGQVNTEAFF TRBD1 TRBJ1-1 TRBV5-1 NA
TGTGCCAGCAGCTTAATGGGACAGTCCAACGTCCTGACTTTC CASSLMGQSNVLTF TRBD1 TRBJ2-6 TRBV7-3 NA
TGTGCCAGCAGCCCTGACGGGGTCTATGGCTACACCTTC CASSPDGVYGYTF NA TRBJ1-2 TRBV28 NA
TGTGCCAGCAGAGTAGGACAGTTGACTAACTATGGCTACACCTTC CASRVGQLTNYGYTF NA TRBJ1-2 TRBV7-2 NA
TGTGCCAGCAGCTCATCCTTTGGGGGGTCCTACAATGAGCAGTTCTTC CASSSSFGGSYNEQFF NA TRBJ2-1 TRBV11-3 NA
TGTGCCAGCAGTTTGGGGGTGACAGGGAACTACGAGCAGTACTTC CASSLGVTGNYEQYF TRBD1 TRBJ2-7 TRBV28 NA
TGCGCCAGCAGCAGGACAGGCAGCTCTGGAAACACCATATATTTT CASSRTGSSGNTIYF TRBD1 TRBJ1-3 TRBV5-1 NA
TGTGCCAGCAGTTACTCCACGGGGGAACTGGAAGCTTTCTTT CASSYSTGELEAFF NA TRBJ1-1 TRBV6-5 NA
TGTGCCAGCAGATCGACAGCTAATGAAAAACTGTTTTTT CASRSTANEKLFF NA TRBJ1-4 TRBV12-3/TRBV12-4 few
TGTGCCAGGGGGGAGGGGGCTGGAAACACCATATATTTT CARGEGAGNTIYF NA TRBJ1-3 TRBV6-4 NA